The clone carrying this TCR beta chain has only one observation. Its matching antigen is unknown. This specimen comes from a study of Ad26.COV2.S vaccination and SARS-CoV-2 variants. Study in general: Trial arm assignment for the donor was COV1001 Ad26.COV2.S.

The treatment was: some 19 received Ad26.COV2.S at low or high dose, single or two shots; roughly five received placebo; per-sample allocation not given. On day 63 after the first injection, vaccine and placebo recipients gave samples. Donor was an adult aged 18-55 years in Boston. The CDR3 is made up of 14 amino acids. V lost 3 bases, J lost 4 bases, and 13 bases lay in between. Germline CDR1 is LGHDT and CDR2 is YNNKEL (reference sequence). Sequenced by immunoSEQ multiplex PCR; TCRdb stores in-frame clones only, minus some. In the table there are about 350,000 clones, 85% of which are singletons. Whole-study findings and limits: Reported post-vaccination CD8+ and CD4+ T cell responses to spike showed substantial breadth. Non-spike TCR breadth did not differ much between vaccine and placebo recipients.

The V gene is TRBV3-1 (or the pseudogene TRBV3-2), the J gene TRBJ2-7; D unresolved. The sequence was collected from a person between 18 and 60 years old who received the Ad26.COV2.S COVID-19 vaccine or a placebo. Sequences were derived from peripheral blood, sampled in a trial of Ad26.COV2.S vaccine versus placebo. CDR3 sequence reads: CASSHEFQEYEQYF. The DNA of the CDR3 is TGTGCCAGCAGCCATGAATTTCAGGAATACGAGCAGTACTTC.